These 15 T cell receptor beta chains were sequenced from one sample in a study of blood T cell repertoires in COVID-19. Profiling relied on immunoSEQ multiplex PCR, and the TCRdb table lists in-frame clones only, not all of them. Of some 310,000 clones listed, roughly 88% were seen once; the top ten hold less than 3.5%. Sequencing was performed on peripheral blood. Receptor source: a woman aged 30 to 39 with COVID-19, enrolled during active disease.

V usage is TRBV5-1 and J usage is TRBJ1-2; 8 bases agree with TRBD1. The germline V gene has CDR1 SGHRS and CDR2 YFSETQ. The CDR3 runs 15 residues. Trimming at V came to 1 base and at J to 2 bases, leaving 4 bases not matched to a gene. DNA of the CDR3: TGCGCCAGCAGCTTGTCGGACAGGGCGAACTATGGCTACACCTTC. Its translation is CASSLSDRANYGYTF.

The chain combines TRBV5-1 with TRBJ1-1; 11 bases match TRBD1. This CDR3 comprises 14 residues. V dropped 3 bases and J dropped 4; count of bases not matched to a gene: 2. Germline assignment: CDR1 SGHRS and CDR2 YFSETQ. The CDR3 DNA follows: TGCGCCAGCAGCTCGGGACAGGGGGGCACTGAAGCTTTCTTT. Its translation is CASSSGQGGTEAFF.

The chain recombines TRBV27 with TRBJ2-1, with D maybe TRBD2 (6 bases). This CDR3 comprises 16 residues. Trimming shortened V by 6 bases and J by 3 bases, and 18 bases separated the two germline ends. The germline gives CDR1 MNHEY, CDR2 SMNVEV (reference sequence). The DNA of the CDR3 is TGTGCCAGCAGACCAACCGGGACTCTCATCTACAATGAGCAGTTCTTC. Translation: CASRPTGTLIYNEQFF.

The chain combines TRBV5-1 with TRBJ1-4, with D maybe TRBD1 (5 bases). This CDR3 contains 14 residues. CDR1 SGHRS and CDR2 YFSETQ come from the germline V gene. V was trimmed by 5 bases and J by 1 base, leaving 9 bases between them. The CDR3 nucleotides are TGCGCCAGCAGTAGGGGCGAAACTAATGAAAAACTGTTTTTT. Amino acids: CASSRGETNEKLFF.

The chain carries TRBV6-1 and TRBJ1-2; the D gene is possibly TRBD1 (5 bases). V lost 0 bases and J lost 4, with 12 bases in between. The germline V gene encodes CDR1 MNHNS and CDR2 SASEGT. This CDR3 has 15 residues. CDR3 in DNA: TGTGCCAGCAGTGAAGCGCGGGCGGGGCTCTATGGCTACACCTTC. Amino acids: CASSEARAGLYGYTF.

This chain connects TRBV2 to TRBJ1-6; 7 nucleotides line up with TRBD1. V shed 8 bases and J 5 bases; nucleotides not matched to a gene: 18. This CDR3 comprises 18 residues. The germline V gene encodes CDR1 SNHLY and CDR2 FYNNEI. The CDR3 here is CASALARGGQANNSPLHF. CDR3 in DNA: TGTGCCAGCGCTTTGGCTAGGGGAGGACAGGCGAATAATTCACCCCTCCACTTT.

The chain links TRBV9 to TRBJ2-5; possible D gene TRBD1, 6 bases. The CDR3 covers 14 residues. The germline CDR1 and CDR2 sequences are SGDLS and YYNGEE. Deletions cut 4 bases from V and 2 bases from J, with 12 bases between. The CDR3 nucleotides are TGTGCCAGCAGCTTGACAGGCGCGCAAGAGACCCAGTACTTC. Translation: CASSLTGAQETQYF.

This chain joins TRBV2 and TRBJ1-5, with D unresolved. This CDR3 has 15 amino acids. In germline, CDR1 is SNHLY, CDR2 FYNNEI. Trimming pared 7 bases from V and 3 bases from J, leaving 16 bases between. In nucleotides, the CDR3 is TGTGCCAGCACTCCGACTTCACACCCCAATCAGCCCCAGCATTTT. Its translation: CASTPTSHPNQPQHF.

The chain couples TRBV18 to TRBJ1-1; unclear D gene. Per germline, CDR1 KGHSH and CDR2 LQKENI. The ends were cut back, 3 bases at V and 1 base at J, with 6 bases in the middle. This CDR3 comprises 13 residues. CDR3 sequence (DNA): TGTGCCAGCTCACCCCAGAAGAACACTGAAGCTTTCTTT. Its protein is CASSPQKNTEAFF.

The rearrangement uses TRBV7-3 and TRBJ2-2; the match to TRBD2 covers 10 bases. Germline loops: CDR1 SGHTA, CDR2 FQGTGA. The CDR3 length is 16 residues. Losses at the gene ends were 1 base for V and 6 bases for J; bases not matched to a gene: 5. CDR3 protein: CASSLMASGSPGELFF. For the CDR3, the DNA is TGTGCCAGCAGCTTAATGGCTAGCGGGAGCCCCGGGGAGCTGTTTTTT. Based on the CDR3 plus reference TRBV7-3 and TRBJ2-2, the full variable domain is GAGVSQTPSNKVTEKGKYVELRCDPISGHTALYWYRQSLGQGPEFLIYFQGTGAADDSGLPNDRFFAVRPEGSVSTLKIQRTERGDSAVYLCASSLMASGSPGELFFGEGSRLTVL.

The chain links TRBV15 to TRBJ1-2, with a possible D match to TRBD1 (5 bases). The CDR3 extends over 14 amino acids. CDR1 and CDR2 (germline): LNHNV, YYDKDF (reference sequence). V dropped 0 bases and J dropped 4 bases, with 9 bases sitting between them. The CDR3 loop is CATSRDGTTYGYTF. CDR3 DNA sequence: TGTGCCACCAGCAGAGATGGGACTACCTATGGCTACACCTTC.

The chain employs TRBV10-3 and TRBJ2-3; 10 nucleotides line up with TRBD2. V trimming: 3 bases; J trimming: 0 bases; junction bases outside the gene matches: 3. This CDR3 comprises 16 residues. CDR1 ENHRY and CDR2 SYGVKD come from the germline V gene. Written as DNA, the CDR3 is TGTGCCATCAGTGAAACTAGCGGGATAAGCACAGATACGCAGTATTTT. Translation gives CAISETSGISTDTQYF.

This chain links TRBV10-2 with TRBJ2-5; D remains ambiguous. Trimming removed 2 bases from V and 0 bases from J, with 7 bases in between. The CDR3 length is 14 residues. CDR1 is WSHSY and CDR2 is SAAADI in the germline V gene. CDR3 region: CASSEIRYQETQYF. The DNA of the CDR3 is TGCGCCAGCAGTGAGATCCGGTACCAAGAGACCCAGTACTTC.

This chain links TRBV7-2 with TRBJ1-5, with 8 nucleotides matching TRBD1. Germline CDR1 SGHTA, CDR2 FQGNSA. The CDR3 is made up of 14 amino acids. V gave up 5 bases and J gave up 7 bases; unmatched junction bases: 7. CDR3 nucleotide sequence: TGTGCCAGCAGCCAGACAGGGGTCCGGCAGCCCCAGCATTTT. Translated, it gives CASSQTGVRQPQHF.

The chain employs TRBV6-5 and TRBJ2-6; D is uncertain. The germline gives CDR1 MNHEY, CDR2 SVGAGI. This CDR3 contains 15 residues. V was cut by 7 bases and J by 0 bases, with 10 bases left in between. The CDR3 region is CASIRHSSGANVLTF. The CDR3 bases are TGTGCCAGCATTCGACACAGCTCTGGGGCCAACGTCCTGACTTTC.